The 8 T cell receptor beta chains below all came from one sample that was sequenced in a study of T cells after yellow fever vaccination. TCRdb passed the 5' RACE reads through MiXCR, listing each CDR3 protein once. The profile covers a few hundred thousand distinct CDR3 sequences, with around 13% appearing a single time and 2.5% to 4% taken by the ten largest. The sequences come from CD4+ T cells sorted from PBMCs, collected 15 days after the yellow fever booster vaccination. The source is a man aged 18 to 30 who received the YFV17D yellow fever vaccine.

This clonotype appeared many times. This CDR3 is missing its conserved last phenylalanine or tryptophan, likely due to a read error. It is unclear where the CDR3 begins or ends on the DNA, so no DNA is shown, and the CDR3 is as TCRdb lists it. The chain employs TRBV2 and TRBJ2-7; the tabulated D call, TRBD2, remains unverified against the DNA. The CDR3 is 9 residues long, ends included. Looked up from germline, CDR1 is SNHLY and CDR2 is FYNNEI. CDR3 amino acids: CASSDAPRA.

This clonotype was found a few times. The chain links TRBV4-3 to TRBJ1-1; TRBD1 might be the D (6 bases). There are 16 residues in the CDR3. V was pared by 0 bases and J by 8 bases, with 19 bases between. Germline assignment: CDR1 LGHNA and CDR2 YSLEER. The chain's CDR3 is CASSQDRGHLLGEAFF. CDR3 DNA: TGCGCCAGCAGCCAAGATCGGGGACACCTCCTCGGGGAAGCTTTCTTT.

This clonotype was seen ten or more times. This rearrangement joins TRBV28 to TRBJ2-5; no clear D gene. CDR1 is MDHEN and CDR2 is SYDVKM in the germline V gene. The CDR3 extends over 15 amino acids. Trimming took 4 bases from V and 2 from J, leaving 14 bases between them. The CDR3 here is CASSSYQPAQETQYF. The CDR3 bases are TGTGCCAGCAGTTCCTATCAACCGGCGCAAGAGACCCAGTACTTC. Looking up the rest from reference TRBV28 and TRBJ2-5 gives the full variable domain: DVKVTQSSRYLVKRTGEKVFLECVQDMDHENMFWYRQDPGLGLRLIYFSYDVKMKEKGDIPEGYSVSREKKERFSLILESASTNQTSMYLCASSSYQPAQETQYFGPGTRLLVL.

This sequence joins TRBV7-2 and TRBJ1-1; possibly TRBD1 for D (6 bases). Germline lookup yields CDR1 SGHTA and CDR2 FQGNSA. The CDR3 extends over 14 amino acids. V was clipped by 5 bases and J by 6 bases, with 16 bases between them. This CDR3 reads CASSLVTGSAEAFF. In DNA, the CDR3 is TGTGCCAGCAGCCTAGTCACAGGGTCCGCTGAAGCTTTCTTT.

This clonotype was seen repeatedly, ten times or more. The chain is built from TRBV2 and TRBJ2-1, with unresolved D. This CDR3 has 14 residues. With 5 bases removed from V and 7 bases from J, the gap between germline ends came to 15 bases. Per germline, CDR1 SNHLY and CDR2 FYNNEI. As DNA, the CDR3 is TGTGCCAGCAGTAGACCCCCGAGCCGAAATGAGCAGTTCTTC. Residues: CASSRPPSRNEQFF.

As DNA, the CDR3 is TGTGCCAGCAGTTCAGGAAGGTGGGGCTACACCTTC. This encodes CASSSGRWGYTF. J is TRBJ1-2 and V is TRBV6-5; no reliable D call. CDR1 and CDR2 from the germline V gene are MNHEY and SVGAGI. Trimming took off 4 bases at V and 8 bases at J, with 11 bases between the two ends. CDR3 length equals 12 residues.

In its sample, this clonotype was seen a few times. CDR3 nucleotide sequence: TGCGCCAGCAGCTTGGACGCCGGGACTCACAATGAGCAGTTCTTC. Translating gives CASSLDAGTHNEQFF. V usage is TRBV5-1 and J usage is TRBJ2-1; a weak D match, TRBD2 (6 bases). The germline gives CDR1 SGHRS, CDR2 YFSETQ. The germline V and J ends were trimmed by 0 bases and 5 bases, with 12 bases remaining between them. The CDR3 contains 15 residues.

The chain employs TRBV7-2 and TRBJ2-5; D is undetermined. Germline CDR1 and CDR2: SGHTA and FQGNSA. The V gene lost 1 base and the J gene lost 9 bases, with 18 bases spanning the gap. The CDR3 spans 15 residues. CDR3 region: CASSLEVSRAGAQYF. The CDR3 DNA reads as TGTGCCAGCAGCTTAGAAGTGTCTAGGGCTGGGGCCCAGTACTTC.